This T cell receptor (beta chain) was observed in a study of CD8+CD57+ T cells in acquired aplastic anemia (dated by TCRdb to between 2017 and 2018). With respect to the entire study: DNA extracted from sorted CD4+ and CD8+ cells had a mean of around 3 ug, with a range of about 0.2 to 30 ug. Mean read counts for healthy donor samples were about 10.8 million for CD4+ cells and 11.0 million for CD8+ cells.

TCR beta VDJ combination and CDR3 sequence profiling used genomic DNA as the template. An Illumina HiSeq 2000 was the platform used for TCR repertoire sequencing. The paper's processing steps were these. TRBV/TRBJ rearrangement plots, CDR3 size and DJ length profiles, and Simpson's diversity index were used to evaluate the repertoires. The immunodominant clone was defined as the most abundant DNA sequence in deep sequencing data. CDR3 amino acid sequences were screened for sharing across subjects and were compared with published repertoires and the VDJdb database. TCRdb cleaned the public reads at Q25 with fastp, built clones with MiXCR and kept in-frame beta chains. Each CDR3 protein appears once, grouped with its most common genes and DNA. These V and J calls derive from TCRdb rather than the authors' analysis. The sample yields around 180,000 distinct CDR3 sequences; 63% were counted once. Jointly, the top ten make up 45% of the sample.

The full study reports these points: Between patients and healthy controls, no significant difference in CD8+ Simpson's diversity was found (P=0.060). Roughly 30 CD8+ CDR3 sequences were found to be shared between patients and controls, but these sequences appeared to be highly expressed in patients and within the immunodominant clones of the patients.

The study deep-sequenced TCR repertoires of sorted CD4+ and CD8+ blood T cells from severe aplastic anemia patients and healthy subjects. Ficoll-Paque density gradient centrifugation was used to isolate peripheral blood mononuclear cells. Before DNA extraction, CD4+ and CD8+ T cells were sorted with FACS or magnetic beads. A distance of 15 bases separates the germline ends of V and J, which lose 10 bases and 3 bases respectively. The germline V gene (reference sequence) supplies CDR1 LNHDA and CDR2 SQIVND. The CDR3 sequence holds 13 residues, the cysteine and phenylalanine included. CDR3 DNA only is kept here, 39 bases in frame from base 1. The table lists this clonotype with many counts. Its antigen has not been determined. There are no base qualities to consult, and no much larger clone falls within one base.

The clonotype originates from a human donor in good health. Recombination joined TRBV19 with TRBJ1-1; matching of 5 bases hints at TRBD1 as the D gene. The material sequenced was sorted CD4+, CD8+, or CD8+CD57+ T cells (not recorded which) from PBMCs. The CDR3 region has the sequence CATERDGYTEAFF. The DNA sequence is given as TGTGCCACAGAAAGGGACGGGTACACTGAAGCTTTCTTT.